Described below is a single TCR beta chain sequence and its context. The antigen is not known. Some 38,000 genome equivalents of blood DNA were amplified for TRB. CDR3 length: 16 amino acids. The germline V gene has CDR1 DFQATT and CDR2 SNEGSKA (reference sequence). The data are from a study of T cell clusters in autoimmune cytopenias. Notes on the study in general: Comparing secondary cytopenia with chronic lymphocytic leukemia showed no cluster-lack signature, apparently masked by lymphoma repertoire. Primary autoimmune cytopenia patients seemingly lacked the physiological T cell clusters found in healthy donors.

TRB was amplified by touch-down multiplex PCR, primer pools A and B combined. TCRdb reprocessed the multiplex PCR reads; each CDR3 protein has one entry and no DNA is given. With approximately 7,200 distinct CDR3 sequences in the sample, the ten largest clones hold 4% to 5.5%. The sample also formed part of further work on T cell repertoires in aging, cancer and after chemotherapy. As that report states: In each cancer cohort, median generation probability increased across chemotherapy, suggesting thymic output rebounded. These repertoire data do not allow conclusions about immunological memory after chemotherapy.

Material: peripheral blood. This clonotype was obtained from a human donor in good health. J is TRBJ2-7 and V is TRBV20-1; absent DNA, TCRdb's TRBD2 call cannot be checked. CDR3 in amino acids: CSARGPRSGSNNEQYF.